Presented here are 5 T cell receptor beta chains from one specimen sequenced in a study of early T cells in non-severe SARS-CoV-2 infection. TCRdb reanalysed the 5' RACE reads using MiXCR and keeps one entry per CDR3 protein. The table includes about 60,000 distinct CDR3 sequences, approximately 9% detected once. Sample: whole blood. The receptors derive from an adult who was a healthcare worker with PCR-confirmed SARS-CoV-2 infection or an uninfected control (not recorded which).

The chain has TRBV11-2 and TRBJ2-5; D is uncertain. This CDR3 has 15 residues. Trimming removed 1 base from V and 2 bases from J, with 11 bases in between. Germline values: CDR1 SGHAT, CDR2 FQNNGV. The CDR3 DNA reads as TGTGCCAGCAGCTTAGGGGTTTCGCCTCAAGAGACCCAGTACTTC. Translation: CASSLGVSPQETQYF.

The V call is TRBV6-5, the J call TRBJ1-2; 8 bases map to TRBD1. Germline values: CDR1 MNHEY, CDR2 SVGAGI. J was trimmed by 0 bases and V by 7 bases; bases with no gene match: 16. This CDR3 region has 18 residues. The CDR3, as DNA: TGTGCCAGCAAAGTCCTTGGACAGGGCATATTAGCTAACTATGGCTACACCTTC. Its protein product is CASKVLGQGILANYGYTF.

The rearrangement links TRBV2 to TRBJ2-1; 7 nucleotides line up with TRBD1. Germline V gene data show CDR1 as SNHLY and CDR2 as FYNNEI. This CDR3 is built from 15 residues. Trimming cost V 6 bases and J 1 base; bases outside gene matches: 6. CDR3: CASRVDRPSYNEQFF. The CDR3 bases are TGTGCCAGCAGGGTGGACAGGCCGTCCTACAATGAGCAGTTCTTC.

The chain is built from TRBV6-6 and TRBJ2-1; 7 bases are shared with TRBD1. The length of the CDR3 is 15 residues. The V segment lost 6 bases and the J segment 7 bases; nucleotides outside the gene matches: 12. Per the germline V gene, CDR1 is MNHNY and CDR2 is SVGAGI (reference sequence). The CDR3 protein is CASRVTGVIGNEQFF. In DNA, the CDR3 is TGTGCCAGCAGAGTCACAGGGGTCATTGGTAATGAGCAGTTCTTC.

This chain links TRBV7-2 with TRBJ2-7; TRBD2 matches at 10 bases. The CDR3 contains 15 residues. V dropped 5 bases and J dropped 0; count of bases not matched to a gene: 4. Germline-derived CDR1 and CDR2 are SGHTA and FQGNSA. The CDR3 DNA is TGTGCCAGCAGCCCGAGCGGGGGGGCCTCCTACGAGCAGTACGTC. It encodes CASSPSGGASYEQYV.